The source of this TCR beta chain is a study of patients and donors after allogeneic stem cell transplantation. MiXCR was run by TCRdb on the RT-PCR reads, yielding one entry per CDR3 protein. The table shows over 400,000 distinct CDR3 sequences, with approximately 16% occurring only once. Only a few counts were recorded for this clonotype. Germline CDR1 is SGHNT and CDR2 is YENEEA. Trimming removed 0 bases at V and 0 bases at J, with 11 bases between. The CDR3 is 16 residues long. The chain uses TRBV11-3 and TRBJ1-1; the D is unclear. This clonotype was obtained from a human donor who was either an allogeneic HSCT recipient or a stem cell or donor lymphocyte infusion donor (not recorded which). It is not recorded whose cells these are; they may come from a transplant donor. The sequenced material came from blood, either unsorted or a sorted T cell fraction (not recorded which). Written as DNA, the CDR3 is TGTGCCAGCAGCTTAGACGGTGGAAGAGTGAACACTGAAGCTTTCTTT. This codes for CASSLDGGRVNTEAFF.